Sequencing of this T cell receptor beta chain was carried out in a study of T cell responses to AZD1222 COVID-19 vaccine (dated by TCRdb to the early 2020s). Turning to the overall study: AZD1222 recipients given second doses at about 4 weeks or at about 12 weeks were pooled, since spike-specific TCR depth and breadth were not found to differ between the two schedules. TCR sequencing was performed for fewer than 250 trial participants, of whom about 200 were given two doses of AZD1222 and roughly 25 were given two doses of MenACWY control vaccine. Trial participants were enrolled into age subgroups of 18-55, 56-69 and 70-plus years, which contained around 150, 29 and 61 TCR-sequenced participants, respectively.

The CDR3 regions of human TCRbeta chains were subjected to immunosequencing. In the paper's pipeline: Repertoire TCRs were matched against a reference library of SARS-CoV-2-specific TCRs generated with the MIRA antigen-specificity platform. Breadth meant the fraction of unique TCRs that were SARS-CoV-2-associated, whereas depth meant the fraction of total T cells that were SARS-CoV-2-associated. Using the MIRA data, each spike-specific TCR was mapped to the spike region that the TCR reacts to and placed in a CD4 or CD8 class. Log10-transformed breadth and depth values were compared by one-way ANOVA with Sidak's multiple comparisons tests. TCRdb provides this immuneACCESS table in a form limited to in-frame rearrangements. Some clones are lacking; in checked studies, under half of them reflect an unresolved V gene, and why the rest are absent is not known. That table furnishes V, J and clone size, whereas the DNA furnished D and trimming. The sample table holds 150,000 to 200,000 clones, of which 85% to 95% were seen once. The ten largest clones take up 1.1% to 1.5% of the sample.

In regard to this clone: What antigen it recognizes has not been identified. It has no much larger one-base neighbor in the sample; base qualities were not kept.

The CDR3 sequence holds 14 residues, the cysteine and phenylalanine included. The sequence is cut down to CDR3 DNA, 42 bases in frame from base 1. Ends trimmed: V by 7 bases, J by 5 bases; bases unmatched to a gene: 11. The germline V gene sets CDR1 to SQVTM and CDR2 to ANQGSEA. The study at large found these results: Conclusions about previously exposed vaccinees are limited because only six or seven AZD1222 recipients were SARS-CoV-2 seropositive at baseline. In the small 56-69-year group, the increase in depth fell short of significance, most likely because of low power. Epitopes outside the regions mutated in the B.1.351 and B.1.1.7 variants were reportedly recognized by nearly half of the unique spike-specific TCRs. Participants were mostly white British and included more females than males, and it was suggested by the authors that clonal diversity may have been underestimated. Because no samples from the day 14 peak response were available, repertoires could be characterized only after the peak T cell response. CD4 TCRs associated with the vaccine covered the entire spike protein, and the dominant responses were in regions 160-218 and 743-854. Spike-specific TCR breadth and depth rose significantly after two AZD1222 doses compared with day 0 and with MenACWY recipients.

This specimen's time point label, interpreted: baseline before first vaccination. Samples from vaccinated people were obtained from the UK trials COV001 and COV002, which included a single-blind randomized controlled phase 2/3 trial of AZD1222 (ChAdOx1 nCoV-19) in healthy adults. For TCRbeta chain sequencing, PBMC samples were collected from trial participants at day 0 and at day 28 after the second dose. Sequencing used peripheral blood, obtained on day 0 of AZD1222 vaccination. The source of this sequence is an adult in good health. The chain links TRBV29-1 with TRBJ2-3; 8 bases in the junction line up with TRBD2. The DNA sequence is as follows: TGCAGCGCTATGGGACTAGTGGTAGGAGATACGCAGTATTTT. Its protein reads: CSAMGLVVGDTQYF.